A selection of T cell receptor beta chains follows, all from one sample in a study of blood T cell repertoires in COVID-19. Clones were sequenced by immunoSEQ multiplex PCR, and TCRdb holds only the in-frame ones, with some missing. The profile shows around 30,000 clones, 89% of them singletons. Material: peripheral blood. These receptor sequences come from a human donor in a cohort sampled during active COVID-19. Each CDR3 is given with its conserved first and last residue. A D gene is named only where the DNA matches it firmly. Clone size is shown for a subset of rows, as once, few, many or a class of expanded clone.

D: TRBD1; size: NA; J: TRBJ2-5; V: TRBV18; DNA: TGTGCCAGCTCACCCCGACAGGGGGAGACCCAGTACTTC; CDR3: CASSPRQGETQYF
D: TRBD2; size: NA; J: TRBJ2-2; V: TRBV11-3; DNA: TGTGCCAGCAGCTTAGGCCGATCGGCGGGGGGGTTCACCGGGGAGCTGTTTTTT; CDR3: CASSLGRSAGGFTGELFF
D: NA; size: NA; J: TRBJ2-3; V: TRBV9; DNA: TGTGCCAGCAGCACCCCAGGGACAGATACGCAGTATTTT; CDR3: CASSTPGTDTQYF
D: TRBD2; size: few; J: TRBJ2-3; V: TRBV4-2; DNA: TGTGCCAGCAGCCCGGGACTAGCGGGGGGGCCTAGCACAGATACGCAGTATTTT; CDR3: CASSPGLAGGPSTDTQYF
D: NA; size: NA; J: TRBJ2-1; V: TRBV11-3; DNA: TGTGCCAGCAGCTTAGAAGCCGGGGTTGAGCAGTTCTTC; CDR3: CASSLEAGVEQFF
D: NA; size: NA; J: TRBJ1-5; V: TRBV28; DNA: TGTGCCAGCAGGGGCGGGGGCAATCAGCCCCAGCATTTT; CDR3: CASRGGGNQPQHF
D: TRBD1; size: NA; J: TRBJ1-2; V: TRBV27; DNA: TGTGCCAGCAGTTTAGGGAGGACAGGGCCCTATGGCTACACCTTC; CDR3: CASSLGRTGPYGYTF
D: NA; size: NA; J: TRBJ2-4; V: TRBV4-2; DNA: TGTGCCAGCAGCCAATTATTTACAGGGAGTACCAAAAACATTCAGTACTTC; CDR3: CASSQLFTGSTKNIQYF
D: NA; size: NA; J: TRBJ2-5; V: TRBV21-1; DNA: TGTGCCAGCAGCACTTTAGGGGGCGTACAAGAGACCCAGTACTTC; CDR3: CASSTLGGVQETQYF
D: TRBD2; size: NA; J: TRBJ2-1; V: TRBV7-2; DNA: TGTGCCAGCAGCCCGCTAGCGGGGGGTAATGAGCAGTTCTTC; CDR3: CASSPLAGGNEQFF
D: TRBD1; size: NA; J: TRBJ1-3; V: TRBV7-2; DNA: TGTGCCAGCAGCTTACGCACAGGGGTAGGAAACACCATATATTTT; CDR3: CASSLRTGVGNTIYF
D: NA; size: NA; J: TRBJ1-3; V: TRBV29-1; DNA: TGCAGCGCCGATGGACAGGGAAACACCATATATTTT; CDR3: CSADGQGNTIYF
D: TRBD1; size: NA; J: TRBJ1-1; V: TRBV18; DNA: TGTGCCAGCTCAGTCAGACAGGGAAAGTCGAACACTGAAGCTTTCTTT; CDR3: CASSVRQGKSNTEAFF
D: TRBD1; size: NA; J: TRBJ1-6; V: TRBV19; DNA: TGTGCCAGTAGTATAAGCGAGACAGGGAGTAATTCACCCCTCCACTTT; CDR3: CASSISETGSNSPLHF
D: TRBD1; size: once; J: TRBJ1-1; V: TRBV19; DNA: TGTGCCAGTAGACGGACAGGGGGTCTGGGAGACACTGAAGCTTTCTTT; CDR3: CASRRTGGLGDTEAFF
D: TRBD2; size: NA; J: TRBJ2-2; V: TRBV5-4; DNA: TGTGCCAGCAGCGATGGGACTAGCCTGGGTGTCGGGGAGCTGTTTTTT; CDR3: CASSDGTSLGVGELFF
D: NA; size: NA; J: TRBJ1-4; V: TRBV4-2; DNA: TGTGCCAGCAGCCAAGATACGGGGAGGGGGGATGAAAAACTGTTTTTT; CDR3: CASSQDTGRGDEKLFF
D: TRBD1; size: NA; J: TRBJ2-3; V: TRBV7-3; DNA: TGTGCCAGCAGCTTAGGTTACCTACAGGGGGATCTTACAACCGATACGCAGTATTTT; CDR3: CASSLGYLQGDLTTDTQYF
D: NA; size: NA; J: TRBJ2-7; V: TRBV11-2; DNA: TGTGCCAGCAGCCAGGGAGGAGTTGGCTACTTC; CDR3: CASSQGGVGYF
D: TRBD1; size: NA; J: TRBJ2-6; V: TRBV9; DNA: TGTGCCAGCAGCGTAGGAGGGGGCCCCCCTGGGGCCAACGTCCTGACTTTC; CDR3: CASSVGGGPPGANVLTF
D: NA; size: NA; J: TRBJ2-3; V: TRBV2; DNA: TGTGCCAGCAGTGTTCGTTCTCGTGCAGATACGCAGTATTTT; CDR3: CASSVRSRADTQYF
D: NA; size: NA; J: TRBJ2-1; V: TRBV7-6; DNA: TGTGCCAGCAGCTTAGAGGGGGGGCCGGTGGATGAGCAGTTCTTC; CDR3: CASSLEGGPVDEQFF
D: TRBD1; size: NA; J: TRBJ1-1; V: TRBV6-5; DNA: TGTGCCAGCACCGGACAGGTGGGGAACACTGAAGCTTTCTTT; CDR3: CASTGQVGNTEAFF
D: TRBD2; size: NA; J: TRBJ2-2; V: TRBV9; DNA: TGTGCCAGCAGCGCCCCAAGCGGGGGGGCCGCCGGGGAGCTGTTTTTT; CDR3: CASSAPSGGAAGELFF
D: NA; size: NA; J: TRBJ1-4; V: TRBV6-5; DNA: TGTGCCAGCAGTTACGGGGCAGGGTATGGTGAAAAACTGTTTTTT; CDR3: CASSYGAGYGEKLFF
D: NA; size: NA; J: TRBJ2-5; V: TRBV5-1; DNA: TGCGCCAGCAGCTTAGGTCAGAAGGGGCCGGAGACCCAGTACTTC; CDR3: CASSLGQKGPETQYF
D: TRBD2; size: NA; J: TRBJ2-3; V: TRBV5-1; DNA: TGCGCCAGCAGCTTCCTAATACTAGCGGGGGACACAGATACGCAGTATTTT; CDR3: CASSFLILAGDTDTQYF
D: TRBD1; size: NA; J: TRBJ1-5; V: TRBV28; DNA: TGTGCCAGCAGTTACCAGGGGGCTGGCCAGCCCCAGCATTTT; CDR3: CASSYQGAGQPQHF
D: NA; size: NA; J: TRBJ1-2; V: TRBV7-8; DNA: TGTGCCAGCAGCTTAGGACAGCCATACTATGGCTACACCTTC; CDR3: CASSLGQPYYGYTF
D: NA; size: NA; J: TRBJ2-5; V: TRBV11-2; DNA: TGTGCCAGCAGCCCTGAACGTCGGGACTTTAAGGAGACCCAGTACTTC; CDR3: CASSPERRDFKETQYF
D: NA; size: NA; J: TRBJ2-5; V: TRBV4-1; DNA: TGCGCCAGCAGCCAACCAACTCGGGACTCCGGGGGGACCCAGTACTTC; CDR3: CASSQPTRDSGGTQYF
D: NA; size: NA; J: TRBJ2-5; V: TRBV28; DNA: TGTGCCAGCAGTTTTGTAGGAGGAGAGACCCAGTACTTC; CDR3: CASSFVGGETQYF
D: NA; size: NA; J: TRBJ1-1; V: TRBV12-5; DNA: TGTGCTAGTGGTTTGGGCGGCCCCTTCACGGAAGCTTTCTTT; CDR3: CASGLGGPFTEAFF
D: TRBD1; size: NA; J: TRBJ1-3; V: TRBV5-1; DNA: TGCGCCAGCAGCCCGGACAGGGGCTCTGGAAACACCATATATTTT; CDR3: CASSPDRGSGNTIYF
D: TRBD2; size: NA; J: TRBJ2-5; V: TRBV14; DNA: TGTGCCAGCAGCCAATTTAGCGGGCGAGAGTCACAAGAGACCCAGTACTTC; CDR3: CASSQFSGRESQETQYF
D: NA; size: NA; J: TRBJ2-3; V: TRBV7-3; DNA: TGTGCCAGCAGCTCCCAGGGTCGCACAGATACGCAGTATTTT; CDR3: CASSSQGRTDTQYF
D: TRBD2; size: NA; J: TRBJ2-7; V: TRBV5-1; DNA: TGCGCCAGCAGCTTGGCCCCTAGCGGGGTAACCTACGAGCAGTACTTC; CDR3: CASSLAPSGVTYEQYF
D: NA; size: NA; J: TRBJ2-2; V: TRBV5-1; DNA: TGCGCCAGCACCCCGGTGTGGAGGAACACCGGGGAGCTGTTTTTT; CDR3: CASTPVWRNTGELFF
D: NA; size: NA; J: TRBJ1-6; V: TRBV3-1/TRBV3-2; DNA: TGTGCCAGCAGCCCACCTGGGGGGGGGTTTCGGTCACCCCTCCACTTT; CDR3: CASSPPGGGFRSPLHF
D: TRBD2; size: NA; J: TRBJ2-2; V: TRBV7-8; DNA: TGTGGCTCGACTAGCGGGAGCTCGAACACCGGGGAGCTGTTTTTT; CDR3: CGSTSGSSNTGELFF
D: TRBD1; size: NA; J: TRBJ2-7; V: TRBV7-9; DNA: TGTGCCAGCAGCTTAGCAGGGACAGGGGATTCCAACGAGCAGTACTTC; CDR3: CASSLAGTGDSNEQYF
D: TRBD2; size: NA; J: TRBJ2-3; V: TRBV6-6; DNA: TGTGCCTCCGGGAGGGGGGATACGCAGTATTTT; CDR3: CASGRGDTQYF